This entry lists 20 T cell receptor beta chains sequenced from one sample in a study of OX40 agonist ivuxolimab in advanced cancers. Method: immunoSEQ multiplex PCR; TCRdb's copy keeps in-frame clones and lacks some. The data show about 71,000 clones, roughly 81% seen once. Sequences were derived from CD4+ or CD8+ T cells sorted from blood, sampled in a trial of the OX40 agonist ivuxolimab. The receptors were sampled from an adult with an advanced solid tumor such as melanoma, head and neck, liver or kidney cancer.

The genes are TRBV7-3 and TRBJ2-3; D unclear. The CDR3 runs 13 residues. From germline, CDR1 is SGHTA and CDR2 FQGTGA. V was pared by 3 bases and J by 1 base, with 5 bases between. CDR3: CASSFRGTDTQYF. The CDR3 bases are TGTGCCAGCAGCTTTCGGGGCACAGATACGCAGTATTTT.

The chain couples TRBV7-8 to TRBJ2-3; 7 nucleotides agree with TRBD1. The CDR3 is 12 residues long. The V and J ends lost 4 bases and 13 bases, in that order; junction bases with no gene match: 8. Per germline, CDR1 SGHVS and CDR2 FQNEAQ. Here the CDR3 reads CASSSNTGTEYF. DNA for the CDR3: TGTGCCAGCAGCTCTAATACCGGGACAGAGTATTTT.

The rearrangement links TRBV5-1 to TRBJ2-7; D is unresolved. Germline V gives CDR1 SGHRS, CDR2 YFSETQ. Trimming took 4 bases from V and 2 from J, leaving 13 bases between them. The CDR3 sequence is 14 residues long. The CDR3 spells CASSHQDAPYEQYF. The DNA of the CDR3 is TGCGCCAGCAGCCACCAGGACGCCCCCTACGAGCAGTACTTC. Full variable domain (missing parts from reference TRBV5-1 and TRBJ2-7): KAGVTQTPRYLIKTRGQQVTLSCSPISGHRSVSWYQQTPGQGLQFLFEYFSETQRNKGNFPGRFSGRQFSNSRSEMNVSTLELGDSALYLCASSHQDAPYEQYFGPGTRLTVT.

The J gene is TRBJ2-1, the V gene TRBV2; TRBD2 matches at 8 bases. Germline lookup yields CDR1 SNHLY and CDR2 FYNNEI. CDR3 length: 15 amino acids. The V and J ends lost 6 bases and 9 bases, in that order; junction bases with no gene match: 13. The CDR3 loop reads CASRELMGLDSEQFF. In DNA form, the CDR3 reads TGTGCCAGCAGGGAGCTGATGGGACTAGATTCTGAGCAGTTCTTC.

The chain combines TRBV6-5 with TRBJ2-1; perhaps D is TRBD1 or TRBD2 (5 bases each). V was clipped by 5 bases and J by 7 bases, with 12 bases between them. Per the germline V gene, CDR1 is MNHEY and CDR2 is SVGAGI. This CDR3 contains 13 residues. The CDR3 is CASSPLGGNEQFF. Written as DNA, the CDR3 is TGTGCCAGCAGTCCTCTTGGGGGAAATGAGCAGTTCTTC.

CDR3 in amino acids: CAWNTGSGVAGELFF. CDR3 coding DNA: TGTGCCTGGAATACGGGGAGCGGCGTCGCCGGGGAGCTGTTTTTT. The gene calls are TRBV30 and TRBJ2-2, with a possible D match to TRBD2 (5 bases). The CDR3 consists of 15 residues. Between the trimmed V and J ends, which lost 4 bases and 6 bases, there was a span of 18 bases. Per germline, CDR1 GTSNPN and CDR2 SVGIG (reference sequence). The whole variable domain, remainder taken from reference TRBV30 and TRBJ2-2, is SQTIHQWPATLVQPVGSPLSLECTVEGTSNPNLYWYRQAAGRGLQLLFYSVGIGQISSEVPQNLSASRPQDRQFILSSKKLLLSDSGFYLCAWNTGSGVAGELFFGEGSRLTVL.

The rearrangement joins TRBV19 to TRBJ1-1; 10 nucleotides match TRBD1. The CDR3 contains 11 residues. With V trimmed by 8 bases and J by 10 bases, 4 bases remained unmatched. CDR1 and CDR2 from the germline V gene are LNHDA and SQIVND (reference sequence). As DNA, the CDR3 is TGTGCCAGTCGGGACAGGGGAAGAGCTTTCTTT. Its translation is CASRDRGRAFF.

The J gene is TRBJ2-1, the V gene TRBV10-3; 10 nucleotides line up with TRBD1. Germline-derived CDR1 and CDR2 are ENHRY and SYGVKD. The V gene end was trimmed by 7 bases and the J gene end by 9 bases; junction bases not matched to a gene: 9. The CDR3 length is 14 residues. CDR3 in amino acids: CAITPGQGLGEQFF. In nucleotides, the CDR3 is TGTGCCATCACCCCGGGACAGGGGTTGGGTGAGCAGTTCTTC.

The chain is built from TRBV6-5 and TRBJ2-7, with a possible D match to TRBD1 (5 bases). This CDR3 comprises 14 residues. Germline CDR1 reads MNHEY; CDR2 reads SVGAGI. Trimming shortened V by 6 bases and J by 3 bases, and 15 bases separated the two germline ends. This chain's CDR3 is CASRETVPNYEQYF. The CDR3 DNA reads TGTGCCAGCAGGGAGACAGTACCTAACTACGAGCAGTACTTC.

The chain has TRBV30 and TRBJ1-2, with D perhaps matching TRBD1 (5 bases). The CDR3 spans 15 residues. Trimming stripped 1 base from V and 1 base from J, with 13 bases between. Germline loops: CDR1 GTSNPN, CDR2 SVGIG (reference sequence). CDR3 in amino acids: CAWSGWWGLNYGYTF. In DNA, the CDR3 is TGTGCCTGGAGTGGGTGGTGGGGCCTTAACTATGGCTACACCTTC.

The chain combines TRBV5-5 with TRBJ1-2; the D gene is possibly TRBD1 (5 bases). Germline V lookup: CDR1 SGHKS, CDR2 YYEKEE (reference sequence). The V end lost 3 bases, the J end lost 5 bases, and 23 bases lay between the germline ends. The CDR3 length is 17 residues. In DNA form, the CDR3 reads TGTGCCAGCAGCTCACTCCCCGGGACCGCAGAGAGGTATGGCTACACCTTC. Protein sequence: CASSSLPGTAERYGYTF.

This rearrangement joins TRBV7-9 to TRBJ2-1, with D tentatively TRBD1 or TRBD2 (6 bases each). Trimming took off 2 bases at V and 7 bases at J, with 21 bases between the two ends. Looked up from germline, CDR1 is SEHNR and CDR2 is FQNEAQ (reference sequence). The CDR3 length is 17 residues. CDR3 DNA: TGTGCCAGCAGCTTAAATGGCGGGACACAACCAGGGAATGAGCAGTTCTTC. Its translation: CASSLNGGTQPGNEQFF.

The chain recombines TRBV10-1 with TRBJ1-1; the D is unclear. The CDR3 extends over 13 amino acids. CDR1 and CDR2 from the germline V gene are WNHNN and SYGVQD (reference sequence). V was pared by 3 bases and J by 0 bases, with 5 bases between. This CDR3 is CASSDGLNTEAFF. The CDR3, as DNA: TGCGCCAGCAGTGACGGCTTGAACACTGAAGCTTTCTTT.

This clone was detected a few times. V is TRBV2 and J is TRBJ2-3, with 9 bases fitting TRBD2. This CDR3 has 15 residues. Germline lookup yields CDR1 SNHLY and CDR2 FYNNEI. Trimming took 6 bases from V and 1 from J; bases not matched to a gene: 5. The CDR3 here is CASRARLAGTDTQYF. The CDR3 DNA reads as TGTGCCAGCAGAGCCAGACTAGCGGGCACAGATACGCAGTATTTT.

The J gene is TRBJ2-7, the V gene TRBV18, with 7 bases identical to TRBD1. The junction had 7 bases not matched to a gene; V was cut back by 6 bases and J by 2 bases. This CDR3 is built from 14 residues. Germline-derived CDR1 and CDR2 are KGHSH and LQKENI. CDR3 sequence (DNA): TGTGCCAGCTCCCGGGACAGAGGTACCTACGAGCAGTACTTC. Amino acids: CASSRDRGTYEQYF.

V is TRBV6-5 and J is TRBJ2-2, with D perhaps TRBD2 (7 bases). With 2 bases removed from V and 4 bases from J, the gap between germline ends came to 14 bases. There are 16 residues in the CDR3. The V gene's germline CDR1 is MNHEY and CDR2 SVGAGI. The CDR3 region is CASSYPLGGATGELFF. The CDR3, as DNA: TGTGCCAGCAGTTACCCCTTGGGGGGGGCCACCGGGGAGCTGTTTTTT.

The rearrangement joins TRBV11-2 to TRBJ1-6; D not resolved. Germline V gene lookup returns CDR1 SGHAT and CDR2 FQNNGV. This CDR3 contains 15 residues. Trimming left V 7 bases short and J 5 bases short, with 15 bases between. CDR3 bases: TGTGCCAGCATCCAAAGTGGCAGCCATAATTCACCCCTCCACTTT. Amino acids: CASIQSGSHNSPLHF.

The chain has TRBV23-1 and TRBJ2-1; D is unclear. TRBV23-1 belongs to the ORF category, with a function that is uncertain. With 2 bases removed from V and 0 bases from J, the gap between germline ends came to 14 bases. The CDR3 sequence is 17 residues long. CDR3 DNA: TGCGCCAGCAGTCAACCCCAGACGGCAAGCTCCTACAATGAGCAGTTCTTC. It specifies CASSQPQTASSYNEQFF.

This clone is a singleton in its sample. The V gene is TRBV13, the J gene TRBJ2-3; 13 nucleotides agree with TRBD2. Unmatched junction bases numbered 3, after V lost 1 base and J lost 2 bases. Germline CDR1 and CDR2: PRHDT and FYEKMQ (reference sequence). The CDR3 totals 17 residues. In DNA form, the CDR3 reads TGTGCCAGCAGCTTAGTGGGACTAGCGGGGTACACAGATACGCAGTATTTT. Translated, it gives CASSLVGLAGYTDTQYF.

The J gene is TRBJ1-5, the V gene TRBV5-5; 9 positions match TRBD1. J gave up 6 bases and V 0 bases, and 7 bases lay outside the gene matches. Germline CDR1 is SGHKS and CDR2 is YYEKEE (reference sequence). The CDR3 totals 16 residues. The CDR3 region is CASSLGGTGGSQPQHF. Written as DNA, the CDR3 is TGTGCCAGCAGCTTGGGTGGAACAGGGGGCAGTCAGCCCCAGCATTTT. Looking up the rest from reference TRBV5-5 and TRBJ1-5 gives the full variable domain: DAGVTQSPTHLIKTRGQQVTLRCSPISGHKSVSWYQQVLGQGPQFIFQYYEKEERGRGNFPDRFSARQFPNYSSELNVNALLLGDSALYLCASSLGGTGGSQPQHFGDGTRLSIL.